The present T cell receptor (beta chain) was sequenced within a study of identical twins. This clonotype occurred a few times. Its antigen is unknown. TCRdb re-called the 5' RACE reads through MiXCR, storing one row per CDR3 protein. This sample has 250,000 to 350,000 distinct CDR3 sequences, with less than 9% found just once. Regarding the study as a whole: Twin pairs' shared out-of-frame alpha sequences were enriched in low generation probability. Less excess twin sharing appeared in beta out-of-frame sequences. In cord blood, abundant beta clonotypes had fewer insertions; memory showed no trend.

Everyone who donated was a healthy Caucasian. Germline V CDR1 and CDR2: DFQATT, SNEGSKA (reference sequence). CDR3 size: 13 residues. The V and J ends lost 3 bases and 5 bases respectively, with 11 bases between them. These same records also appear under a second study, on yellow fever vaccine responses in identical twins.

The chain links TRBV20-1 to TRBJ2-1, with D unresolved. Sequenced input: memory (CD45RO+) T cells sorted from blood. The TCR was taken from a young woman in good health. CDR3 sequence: CSASRDLNNEQFF. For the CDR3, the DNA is TGCAGTGCTAGTCGTGACCTTAACAATGAGCAGTTCTTC.